The clone carrying this TCR beta chain has at least ten counts. These data are taken from a study of neurological immune-mediated disorders. Synthesis of cDNA was accomplished via 5'RACE employing 10-nucleotide random UMIs. The authors obtained over 170 million TCR-beta sequences from 15-18 subjects per sequencing run. MiXCR, run by TCRdb on the 5' RACE reads, gives a single entry per CDR3 protein. The sample records about 79,000 distinct CDR3 sequences, 11% to 15% being singletons. V shed 0 bases, J shed 5 bases, and the junction held 9 bases outside the gene matches. This CDR3 region has 17 residues. The germline V gene has CDR1 SGHRS and CDR2 YFSETQ.

The chain couples TRBV5-1 to TRBJ2-2; 8 bases fit TRBD2. This receptor was identified in a woman in her forties or fifties in good health. The sample consisted of PBMCs. CDR3 region: CASSLAPGAGGTGELFF. The CDR3 DNA reads as TGCGCCAGCAGCTTGGCCCCCGGGGCGGGGGGAACCGGGGAGCTGTTTTTT.